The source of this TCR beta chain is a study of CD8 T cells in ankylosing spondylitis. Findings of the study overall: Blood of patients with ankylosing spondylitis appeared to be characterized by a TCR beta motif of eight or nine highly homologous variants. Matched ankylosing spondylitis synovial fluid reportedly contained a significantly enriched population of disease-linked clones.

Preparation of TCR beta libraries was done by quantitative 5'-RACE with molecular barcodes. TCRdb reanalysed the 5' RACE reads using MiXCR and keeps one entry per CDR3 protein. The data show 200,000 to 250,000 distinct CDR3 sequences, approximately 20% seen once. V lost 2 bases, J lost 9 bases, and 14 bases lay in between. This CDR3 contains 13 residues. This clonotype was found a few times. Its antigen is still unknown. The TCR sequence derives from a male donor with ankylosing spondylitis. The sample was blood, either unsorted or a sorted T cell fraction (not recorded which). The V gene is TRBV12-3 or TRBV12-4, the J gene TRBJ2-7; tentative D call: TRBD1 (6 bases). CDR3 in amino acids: CASSLQGSSGQYF. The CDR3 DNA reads TGTGCCAGCAGTTTACAGGGGTCCTCCGGGCAGTACTTC.